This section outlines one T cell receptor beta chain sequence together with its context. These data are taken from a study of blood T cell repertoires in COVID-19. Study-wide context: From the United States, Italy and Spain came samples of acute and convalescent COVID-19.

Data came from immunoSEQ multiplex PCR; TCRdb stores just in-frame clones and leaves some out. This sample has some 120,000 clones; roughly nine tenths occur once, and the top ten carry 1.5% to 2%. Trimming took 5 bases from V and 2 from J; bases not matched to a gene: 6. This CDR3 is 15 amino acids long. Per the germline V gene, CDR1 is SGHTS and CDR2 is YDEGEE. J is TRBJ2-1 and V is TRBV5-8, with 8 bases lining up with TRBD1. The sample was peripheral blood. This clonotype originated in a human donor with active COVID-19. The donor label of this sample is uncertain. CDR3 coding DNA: TGTGCCAGCAGTGGGGGACAGGTTCCCTACAATGAGCAGTTCTTC. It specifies CASSGGQVPYNEQFF.